This T cell receptor beta chain was sequenced in a study of blood T cell repertoires in COVID-19. Study-level information: The origin of the acute and convalescent COVID-19 samples was the United States, Italy and Spain.

V dropped 5 bases and J dropped 0 bases, with 13 bases sitting between them. CDR3 length: 15 amino acids. Per germline, CDR1 SGHAT and CDR2 FQNNGV. Only in-frame clones appear in the TCRdb table, and some are missing; sequencing was by immunoSEQ multiplex PCR. The top ten clones hold around 3% of a sample with 100,000 to 150,000 clones, approximately 85% of them seen once. J is TRBJ1-1 and V is TRBV11-2, with D tentatively TRBD1 (5 bases). The source is a woman of 80 years or more with COVID-19, enrolled during active disease. The sample comprised peripheral blood. CDR3 sequence reads: CASSVLRDLNTEAFF. As DNA, the CDR3 is TGTGCCAGCAGCGTCCTCCGGGACTTGAACACTGAAGCTTTCTTT.